The 8 T cell receptor beta chains below all came from one sample that was sequenced in a study of shared clonotypes between healthy human individuals. TCRdb keeps only in-frame clones here, not all; method: immunoSEQ multiplex PCR. The table lists just over 2,000,000 clones, 95% of them singletons. The specimen was naive CD4+ T cells sorted from blood. Subset in this sample: CD45RA+ positively selected. The source is a man younger than 35 in good health.

The rearrangement links TRBV4-1 to TRBJ1-1; D remains unclear. The CDR3 covers 11 residues. CDR1 and CDR2 from the germline V gene are MGHRA and YSYEKL. Trimming took 1 base from V and 8 from J, leaving 5 bases between them. CDR3 DNA: TGCGCCAGCAGCCAAGGAAACGAAGCTTTCTTT. Translation gives CASSQGNEAFF.

The V and J genes are TRBV5-1 and TRBJ2-7; TRBD1 might be the D (5 bases). The germline CDR1 and CDR2 sequences are SGHRS and YFSETQ. V lost 1 base, J lost 6 bases, and 23 bases lay in between. The CDR3 has 17 amino acids. Here the CDR3 reads CASSLWAQGQSLVEQYF. In DNA form, the CDR3 reads TGCGCCAGCAGCTTGTGGGCCCAGGGCCAGTCATTGGTCGAGCAGTACTTC.

This chain links TRBV5-8 with TRBJ2-1; either TRBD1 or TRBD2 may fit D (5 bases each). The V gene's germline CDR1 is SGHTS and CDR2 YDEGEE. CDR3 length equals 16 residues. Trimming took off 7 bases at V and 1 base at J, with 18 bases between the two ends. In DNA form, the CDR3 reads TGTGCCAGCGGCCCTCCCGTAGAGGGGTCCTACAATGAGCAGTTCTTC. Protein: CASGPPVEGSYNEQFF.

The chain employs TRBV28 and TRBJ2-7; TRBD1 aligns across 8 bases. From germline, CDR1 is MDHEN and CDR2 SYDVKM. The CDR3 length is 15 residues. J lost 0 bases, V lost 10 bases, and 11 bases had no gene match. DNA for the CDR3: TGTGCCATCGCCCCCGCCGGGACAGGCTCCTACGAGCAGTACTTC. Residues: CAIAPAGTGSYEQYF. Combining the CDR3 with reference TRBV28 and TRBJ2-7 gives the whole variable domain DVKVTQSSRYLVKRTGEKVFLECVQDMDHENMFWYRQDPGLGLRLIYFSYDVKMKEKGDIPEGYSVSREKKERFSLILESASTNQTSMYLCAIAPAGTGSYEQYFGPGTRLTVT.

The chain couples TRBV9 to TRBJ2-1, with TRBD2 matching 9 bases. The length of the CDR3 is 15 residues. Per the germline V gene, CDR1 is SGDLS and CDR2 is YYNGEE. With V trimmed by 3 bases and J by 5 bases, 6 bases remained unmatched. The CDR3 coding sequence is TGTGCCAGCAGCGCTGCGGGACTAGCAAACAATGAGCAGTTCTTC. It translates to CASSAAGLANNEQFF.

J is TRBJ1-2 and V is TRBV4-1; D remains unclear. The CDR3 spans 15 residues. V dropped 2 bases and J dropped 2 bases, with 12 bases sitting between them. CDR1 MGHRA and CDR2 YSYEKL come from the germline V gene. CDR3 coding DNA: TGCGCCAGCAGCCAACGCTTCTTAGCAAACTATGGCTACACCTTC. Translated, it gives CASSQRFLANYGYTF.

CDR3 coding DNA: TGTGCCAGCCCCCCCGGACCAGGGGGTTACTATGGCTACACCTTC. Translated: CASPPGPGGYYGYTF. This sequence joins TRBV2 and TRBJ1-2; the match to TRBD1 covers 7 bases. Germline V lookup: CDR1 SNHLY, CDR2 FYNNEI. The V gene end was trimmed by 8 bases and the J gene end by 3 bases; junction bases not matched to a gene: 12. The CDR3 runs 15 residues.

The CDR3 protein is CATSREHSGSFSYEQYF. The CDR3 coding sequence is TGTGCCACCAGCAGGGAACATAGCGGCAGCTTCTCCTACGAGCAGTACTTC. The chain joins TRBV15 to TRBJ2-7; D may be TRBD2 (6 bases). The CDR3 sequence is 17 residues long. Germline V gene sequence: CDR1 LNHNV, CDR2 YYDKDF (reference sequence). Trimming removed 3 bases from V and 0 bases from J, with 18 bases in between.